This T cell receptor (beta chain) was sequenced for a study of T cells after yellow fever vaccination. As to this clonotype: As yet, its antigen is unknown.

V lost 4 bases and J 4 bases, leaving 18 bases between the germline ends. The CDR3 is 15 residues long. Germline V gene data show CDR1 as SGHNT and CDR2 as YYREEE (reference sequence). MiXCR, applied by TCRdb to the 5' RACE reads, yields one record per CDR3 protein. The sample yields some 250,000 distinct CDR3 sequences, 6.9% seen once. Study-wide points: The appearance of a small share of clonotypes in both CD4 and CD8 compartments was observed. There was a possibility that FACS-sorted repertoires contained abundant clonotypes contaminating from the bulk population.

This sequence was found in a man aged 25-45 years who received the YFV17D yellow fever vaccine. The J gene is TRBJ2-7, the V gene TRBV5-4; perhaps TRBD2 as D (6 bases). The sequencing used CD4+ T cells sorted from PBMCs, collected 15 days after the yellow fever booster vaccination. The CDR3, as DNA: TGTGCCAGCAGCGCGCGTGGGGGGAAGAGGTACGAGCAGTACTTC. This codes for CASSARGGKRYEQYF.